This TCR beta chain was observed in a study of spatial heterogeneity in lung cancer. Study details: Raw reads contained each unique TCR and UMI combination more than ten times on average.

Time point in this sample: sample taken at primary tumor resection. Whole RNA obtained from tumor, nontumor lung or frozen PBMC underwent sequencing without sorting. The donors comprised some 78 untreated early-stage non-small cell lung cancer patients. TCR cDNA molecules each carried a unique molecular identifier. TCRdb processed the 5' RACE reads anew with MiXCR; each CDR3 protein has one entry. The sample shows 82,000 or so distinct CDR3 sequences, 10% to 15% of them seen only once. Study-level results: Among blood samples, ubiquitous expanded tumor TCRs appeared more at resection than at follow-up.

For this clonotype: Its specificity is unknown.

The V gene end was trimmed by 1 base and the J gene end by 6 bases; junction bases not matched to a gene: 7. Germline V gives CDR1 SGHTA, CDR2 FQGNSA. The CDR3 sequence is 16 residues long. The chain employs TRBV7-2 and TRBJ2-5; TRBD2 agrees at 11 bases. The TCR comes from a male donor with early-stage non-small cell lung cancer. This material consisted of PBMCs, taken at surgery. CDR3 loop: CASSLEDSGGVQTQYF. CDR3 coding DNA: TGTGCCAGCAGCTTAGAGGATAGCGGGGGGGTCCAGACCCAGTACTTC.